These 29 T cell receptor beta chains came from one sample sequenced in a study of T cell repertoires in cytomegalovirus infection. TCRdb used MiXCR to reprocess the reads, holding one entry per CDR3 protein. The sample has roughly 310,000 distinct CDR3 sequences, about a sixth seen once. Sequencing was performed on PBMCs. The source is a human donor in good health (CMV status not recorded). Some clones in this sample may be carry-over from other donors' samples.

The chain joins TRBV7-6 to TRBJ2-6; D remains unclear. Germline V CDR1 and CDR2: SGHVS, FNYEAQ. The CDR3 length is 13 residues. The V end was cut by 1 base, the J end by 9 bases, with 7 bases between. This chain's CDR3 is CASSLGTVNVLTF. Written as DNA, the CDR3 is TGTGCCAGCAGCTTAGGTACTGTCAACGTCCTGACTTTC.

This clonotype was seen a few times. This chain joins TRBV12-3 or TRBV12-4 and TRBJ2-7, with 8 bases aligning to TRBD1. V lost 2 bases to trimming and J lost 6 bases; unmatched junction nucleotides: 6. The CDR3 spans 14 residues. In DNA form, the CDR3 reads TGTGCCAGCAGTTTATTGCAGGGGGCCGGCGAGCAGTACTTC. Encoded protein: CASSLLQGAGEQYF.

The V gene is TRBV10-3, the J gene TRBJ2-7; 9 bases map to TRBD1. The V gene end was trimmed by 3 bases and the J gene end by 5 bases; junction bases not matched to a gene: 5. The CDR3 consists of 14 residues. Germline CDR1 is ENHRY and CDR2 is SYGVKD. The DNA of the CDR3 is TGTGCCATCAGTGATTGGGACAGGGTCCACGAGCAGTACTTC. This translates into CAISDWDRVHEQYF.

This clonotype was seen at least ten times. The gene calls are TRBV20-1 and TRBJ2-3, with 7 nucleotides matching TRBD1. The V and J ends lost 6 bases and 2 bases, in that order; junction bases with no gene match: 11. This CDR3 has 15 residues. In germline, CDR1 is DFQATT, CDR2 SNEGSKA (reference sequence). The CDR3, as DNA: TGCAGTGCGCGCACGGGACAGAGAAACACAGATACGCAGTATTTT. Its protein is CSARTGQRNTDTQYF.

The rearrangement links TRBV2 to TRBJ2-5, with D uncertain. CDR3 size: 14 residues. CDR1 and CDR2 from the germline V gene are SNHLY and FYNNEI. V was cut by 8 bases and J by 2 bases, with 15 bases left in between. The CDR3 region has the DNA TGTGCCAGCGGTTGGAGTGGGCAGCAAGAGACCCAGTACTTC. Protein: CASGWSGQQETQYF.

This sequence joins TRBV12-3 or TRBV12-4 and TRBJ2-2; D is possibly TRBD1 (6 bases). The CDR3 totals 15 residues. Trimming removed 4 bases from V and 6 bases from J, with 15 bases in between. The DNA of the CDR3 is TGTGCCAGCAGTTATACAGGGAGAGAACCCGGGGAGCTGTTTTTT. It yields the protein CASSYTGREPGELFF.

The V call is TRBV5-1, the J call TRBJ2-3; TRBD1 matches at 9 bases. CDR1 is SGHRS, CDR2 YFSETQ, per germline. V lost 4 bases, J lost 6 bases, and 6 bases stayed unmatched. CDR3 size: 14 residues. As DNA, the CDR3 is TGCGCCAGCAGCGACGGACAGGGGCAGGATACGCAGTATTTT. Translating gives CASSDGQGQDTQYF.

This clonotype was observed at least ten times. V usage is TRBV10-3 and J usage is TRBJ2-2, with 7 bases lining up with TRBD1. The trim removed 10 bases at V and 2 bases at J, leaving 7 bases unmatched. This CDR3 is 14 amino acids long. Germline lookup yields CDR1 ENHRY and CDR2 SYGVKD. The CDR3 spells CATERDSNTGELFF. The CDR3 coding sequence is TGTGCCACCGAAAGGGACAGCAACACCGGGGAGCTGTTTTTT.

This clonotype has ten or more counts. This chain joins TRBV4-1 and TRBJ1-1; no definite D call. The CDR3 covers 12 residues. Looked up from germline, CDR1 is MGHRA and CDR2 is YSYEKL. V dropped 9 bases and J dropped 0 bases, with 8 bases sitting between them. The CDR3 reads CARSQMNTEAFF. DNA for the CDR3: TGCGCCAGAAGTCAGATGAACACTGAAGCTTTCTTT.

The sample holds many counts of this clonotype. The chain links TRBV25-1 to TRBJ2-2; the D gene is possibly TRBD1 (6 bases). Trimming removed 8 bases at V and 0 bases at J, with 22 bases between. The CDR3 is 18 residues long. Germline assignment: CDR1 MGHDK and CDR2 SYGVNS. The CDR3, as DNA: TGTGCCAGCGCTACAGGGAGAGGGCACCGCGCGAACACCGGGGAGCTGTTTTTT. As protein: CASATGRGHRANTGELFF.

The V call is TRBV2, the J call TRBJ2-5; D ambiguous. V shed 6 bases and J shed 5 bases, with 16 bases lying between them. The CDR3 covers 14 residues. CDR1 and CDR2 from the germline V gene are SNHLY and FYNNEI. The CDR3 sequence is CASRDGGQWETQYF. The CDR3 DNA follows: TGTGCCAGCAGGGACGGTGGGCAGTGGGAGACCCAGTACTTC.

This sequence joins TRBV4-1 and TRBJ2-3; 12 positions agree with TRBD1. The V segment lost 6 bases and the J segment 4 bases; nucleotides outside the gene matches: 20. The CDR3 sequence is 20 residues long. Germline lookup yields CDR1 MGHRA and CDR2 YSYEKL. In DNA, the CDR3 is TGCGCCAGCAGTTTCCGATCCGGGACAGGGGGCGACGATAGTCCAGATACGCAGTATTTT. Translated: CASSFRSGTGGDDSPDTQYF.

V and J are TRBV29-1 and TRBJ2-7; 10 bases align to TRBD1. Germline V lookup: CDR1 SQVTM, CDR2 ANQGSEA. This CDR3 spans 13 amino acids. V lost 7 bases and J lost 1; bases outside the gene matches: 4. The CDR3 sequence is CSAGQGFSYEQYF. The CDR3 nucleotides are TGCAGCGCGGGACAGGGGTTTTCCTACGAGCAGTACTTC.

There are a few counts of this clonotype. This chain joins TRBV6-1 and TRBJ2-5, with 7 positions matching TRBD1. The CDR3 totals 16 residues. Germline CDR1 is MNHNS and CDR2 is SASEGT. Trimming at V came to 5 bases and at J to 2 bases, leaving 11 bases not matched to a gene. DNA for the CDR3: TGTGCCAGCAGTTCCCCCCGACAGGGATTACAAGAGACCCAGTACTTC. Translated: CASSSPRQGLQETQYF.

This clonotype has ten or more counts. The CDR3, as DNA: TGTGCCAGCAGCGAGACGCCGGGACACCCAAATCAGCCCCAGCATTTT. It codes for CASSETPGHPNQPQHF. The gene calls are TRBV7-2 and TRBJ1-5; possible D gene TRBD1, 6 bases. CDR1 is SGHTA and CDR2 is FQGNSA in the germline V gene. Trimming removed 5 bases at V and 4 bases at J, with 18 bases between. This CDR3 comprises 16 residues.

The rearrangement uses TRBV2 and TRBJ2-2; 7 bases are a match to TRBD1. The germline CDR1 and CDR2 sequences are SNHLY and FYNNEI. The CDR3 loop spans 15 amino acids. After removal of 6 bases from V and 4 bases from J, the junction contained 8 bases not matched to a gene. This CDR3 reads CASRMGQSITGELFF. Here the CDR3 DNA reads TGTGCCAGCAGGATGGGACAGAGTATCACCGGGGAGCTGTTTTTT.

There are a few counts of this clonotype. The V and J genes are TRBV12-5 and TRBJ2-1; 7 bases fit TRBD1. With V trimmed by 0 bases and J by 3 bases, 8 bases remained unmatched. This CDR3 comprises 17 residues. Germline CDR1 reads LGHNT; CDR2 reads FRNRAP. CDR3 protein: CASGLVPGQGVYNEQFF. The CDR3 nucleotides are TGTGCTAGTGGTTTGGTACCGGGCCAGGGGGTCTACAATGAGCAGTTCTTC. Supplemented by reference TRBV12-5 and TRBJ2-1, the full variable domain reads DARVTQTPRHKVTEMGQEVTMRCQPILGHNTVFWYRQTMMQGLELLAYFRNRAPLDDSGMPKDRFSAEMPDATLATLKIQPSEPRDSAVYFCASGLVPGQGVYNEQFFGPGTRLTVL.

In DNA form, the CDR3 reads TGTGCCACCAGCAGGTCACAGGGGACTGAAGCTTTCTTT. It encodes CATSRSQGTEAFF. This chain connects TRBV15 to TRBJ1-1; TRBD1 matches at 7 bases. Germline lookup yields CDR1 LNHNV and CDR2 YYDKDF (reference sequence). J was trimmed by 5 bases and V by 3 bases; bases with no gene match: 3. This CDR3 is built from 13 residues.

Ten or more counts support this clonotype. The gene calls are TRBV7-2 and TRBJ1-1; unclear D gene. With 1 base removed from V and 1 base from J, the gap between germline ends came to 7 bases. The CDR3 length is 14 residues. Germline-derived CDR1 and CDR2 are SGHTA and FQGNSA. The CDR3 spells CASSLVSKNTEAFF. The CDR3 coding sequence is TGTGCCAGCAGCTTAGTCAGCAAGAACACTGAAGCTTTCTTT.

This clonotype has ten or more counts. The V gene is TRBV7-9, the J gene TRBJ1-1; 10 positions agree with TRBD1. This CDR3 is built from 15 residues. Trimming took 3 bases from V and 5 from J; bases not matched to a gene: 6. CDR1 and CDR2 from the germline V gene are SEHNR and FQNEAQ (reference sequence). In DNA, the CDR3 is TGTGCCAGCAGCTTCACGGGACAGGGGACGACTGAAGCTTTCTTT. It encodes CASSFTGQGTTEAFF. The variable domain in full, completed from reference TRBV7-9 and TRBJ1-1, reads DTGVSQNPRHKITKRGQNVTFRCDPISEHNRLYWYRQTLGQGPEFLTYFQNEAQLEKSRLLSDRFSAERPKGSFSTLEIQRTEQGDSAMYLCASSFTGQGTTEAFFGQGTRLTVV.

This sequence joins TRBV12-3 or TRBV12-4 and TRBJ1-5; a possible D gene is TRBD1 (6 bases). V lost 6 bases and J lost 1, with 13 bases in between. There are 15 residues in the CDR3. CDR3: CASRKQGLSNQPQHF. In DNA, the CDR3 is TGTGCCAGCAGAAAACAGGGTTTGAGCAATCAGCCCCAGCATTTT.

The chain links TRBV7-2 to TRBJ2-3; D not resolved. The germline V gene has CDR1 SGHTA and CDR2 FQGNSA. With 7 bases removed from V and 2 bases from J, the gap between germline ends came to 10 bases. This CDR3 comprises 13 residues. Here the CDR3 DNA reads TGTGCCAGCACCTCCCGGCTCACAGATACGCAGTATTTT. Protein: CASTSRLTDTQYF.

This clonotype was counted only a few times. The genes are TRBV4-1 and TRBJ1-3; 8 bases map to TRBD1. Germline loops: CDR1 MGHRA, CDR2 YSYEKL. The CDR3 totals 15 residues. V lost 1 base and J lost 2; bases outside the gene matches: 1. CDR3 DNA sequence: TGCGCCAGCAGCCAAGTACAGGGGGCTGGAAACACCATATATTTT. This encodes CASSQVQGAGNTIYF.

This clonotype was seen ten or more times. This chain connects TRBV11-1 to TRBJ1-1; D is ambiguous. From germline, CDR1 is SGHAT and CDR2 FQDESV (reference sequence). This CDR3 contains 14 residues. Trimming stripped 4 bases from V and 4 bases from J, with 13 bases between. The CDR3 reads CASSSAGEITEAFF. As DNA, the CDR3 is TGTGCCAGCAGCTCAGCTGGGGAAATCACTGAAGCTTTCTTT.

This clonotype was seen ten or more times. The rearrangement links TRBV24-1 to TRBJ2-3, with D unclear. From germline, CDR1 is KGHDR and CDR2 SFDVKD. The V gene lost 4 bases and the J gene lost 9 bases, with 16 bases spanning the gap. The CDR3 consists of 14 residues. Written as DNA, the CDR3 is TGTGCCACCAGTGACTCCGGGCGTCTCGCCACGCAGTATTTT. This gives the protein CATSDSGRLATQYF.

CDR3 nucleotides: TGTGCCAGCAGCTCGGGACTAGCGGGGGGATCCTACAATGAGCAGTTCTTC. This encodes CASSSGLAGGSYNEQFF. This chain connects TRBV5-4 to TRBJ2-1; TRBD2 agrees at 15 bases. The CDR3 contains 17 residues. V lost 3 bases, J lost 1 base, and 2 bases stayed unmatched. Germline V gives CDR1 SGHNT, CDR2 YYREEE (reference sequence).

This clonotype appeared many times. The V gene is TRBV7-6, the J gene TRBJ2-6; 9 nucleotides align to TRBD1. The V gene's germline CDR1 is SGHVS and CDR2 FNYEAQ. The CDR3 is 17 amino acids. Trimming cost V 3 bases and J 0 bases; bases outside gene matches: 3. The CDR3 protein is CASSLGTGYSGANVLTF. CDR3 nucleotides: TGTGCCAGCAGCTTGGGGACAGGGTACTCTGGGGCCAACGTCCTGACTTTC.

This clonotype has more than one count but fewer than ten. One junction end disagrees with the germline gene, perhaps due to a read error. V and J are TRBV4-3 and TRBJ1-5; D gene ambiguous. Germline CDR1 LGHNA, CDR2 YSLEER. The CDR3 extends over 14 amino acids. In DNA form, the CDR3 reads TGCGCCAGCAGCCTTGTGGACGGCAAACAGCCCCAGCATTTT. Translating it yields CASSLVDGKQPQHF.

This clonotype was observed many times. In DNA form, the CDR3 reads TGTGCCAGCAGTTACTCGATTCTGGGGGCGATGGAGACCCAGTACTTC. Its protein product is CASSYSILGAMETQYF. V gene TRBV6-5 combines with J gene TRBJ2-5, with D perhaps matching TRBD1 (6 bases). The CDR3 spans 16 residues. The V gene's germline CDR1 is MNHEY and CDR2 SVGAGI. Trimming removed 0 bases from V and 5 bases from J, with 16 bases in between.